The 29 T cell receptor beta chains reported below all come from one sample, sequenced in a study of blood T cells in healthy people across ages. Using a J-beta primer mix together with a sample-barcoded 5' primer, a second PCR was run for roughly 6 to 12 cycles. TCRdb redid the calling of the 5' RACE reads with MiXCR, one entry per CDR3 protein. The top ten hold 15% to 20% of the sample, which has about 780,000 distinct CDR3 sequences, 46% seen once. What was sequenced was blood. The receptors derive from an elderly man in good health.

Many counts were recorded for this clonotype. The chain recombines TRBV15 with TRBJ1-2; no clear D gene. Germline lookup yields CDR1 LNHNV and CDR2 YYDKDF (reference sequence). The CDR3 covers 14 residues. V was pared by 3 bases and J by 4 bases, with 12 bases between. The CDR3 region is CATSSGLEGYGYTF. The CDR3 bases are TGTGCCACCAGCAGTGGTTTAGAGGGCTATGGCTACACCTTC.

As to this clonotype: This may arise from a read error, as a much more abundant clone is one base away. The V and J genes are TRBV4-3 and TRBJ2-7, with D tentatively TRBD1 or TRBD2 (5 bases each). This CDR3 has 15 amino acids. CDR1 is LGHNA, CDR2 YSLEER, per germline. The CDR3 region has the DNA TGCGCCGGCAGCCAAGACCGGGACGGAACCTACGAGCAGTACTTC. As protein: CAGSQDRDGTYEQYF.

The chain employs TRBV5-8 and TRBJ2-3, with a weak D call TRBD2 (5 bases). The CDR3 totals 17 residues. Between the trimmed V and J ends, which lost 3 bases and 1 base, there was a span of 18 bases. Germline V lookup: CDR1 SGHTS, CDR2 YDEGEE. In nucleotides, the CDR3 is TGTGCCAGCAGCTCCGGCGGGTGGAACGGAGGCACAGATACGCAGTATTTT. Translated, it gives CASSSGGWNGGTDTQYF.

The chain recombines TRBV7-2 with TRBJ2-7; a weak D match, TRBD1 (6 bases). With 1 base removed from V and 7 bases from J, the gap between germline ends came to 20 bases. Germline-derived CDR1 and CDR2 are SGHTA and FQGNSA. The CDR3 loop spans 16 amino acids. Here the CDR3 DNA reads TGTGCCAGCAGCTTAGTGGCACAGGGCTCTTACAATGAGCAGTACTTC. Amino acid sequence: CASSLVAQGSYNEQYF. Looking up the rest from reference TRBV7-2 and TRBJ2-7 gives the full variable domain: GAGVSQSPSNKVTEKGKDVELRCDPISGHTALYWYRQSLGQGLEFLIYFQGNSAPDKSGLPSDRFSAERTGGSVSTLTIQRTQQEDSAVYLCASSLVAQGSYNEQYFGPGTRLTVT.

This clonotype was seen only a few times. The J gene is TRBJ2-5, the V gene TRBV7-3; TRBD1 matches at 8 bases. The germline V gene has CDR1 SGHTA and CDR2 FQGTGA. CDR3 length equals 17 residues. After removal of 5 bases from V and 4 bases from J, the junction contained 15 bases not matched to a gene. The DNA of the CDR3 is TGTGCCAGCAGCCCTCAGGGGGCGGGAAATTGGATAGAGACCCAGTACTTC. It yields the protein CASSPQGAGNWIETQYF. The whole variable domain, remainder taken from reference TRBV7-3 and TRBJ2-5, is GAGVSQTPSNKVTEKGKYVELRCDPISGHTALYWYRQSLGQGPEFLIYFQGTGAADDSGLPNDRFFAVRPEGSVSTLKIQRTERGDSAVYLCASSPQGAGNWIETQYFGPGTRLLVL.

V gene TRBV28 combines with J gene TRBJ2-6; tentative D call: TRBD1 (5 bases). Germline CDR1 reads MDHEN; CDR2 reads SYDVKM. The CDR3 spans 16 residues. Trimming shortened V by 6 bases and J by 0 bases, and 12 bases separated the two germline ends. The DNA of the CDR3 is TGTGCCAGCAGCAAAGACAGAGCCTCTGGGGCCAACGTCCTGACTTTC. Translated, it gives CASSKDRASGANVLTF.

The chain links TRBV3-1 to TRBJ2-6; weak D call: TRBD2 (5 bases). V lost 1 base and J 2 bases, leaving 6 bases between the germline ends. Germline lookup yields CDR1 LGHDT and CDR2 YNNKEL (reference sequence). This CDR3 is 15 amino acids long. The CDR3 nucleotides read TGTGCCAGCAGCCAAGGGGGAGCTGGGGCCAACGTCCTGACTTTC. As protein: CASSQGGAGANVLTF. Full variable domain (outside the CDR3, taken from reference TRBV3-1 and TRBJ2-6): DTAVSQTPKYLVTQMGNDKSIKCEQNLGHDTMYWYKQDSKKFLKIMFSYNNKELIINETVPNRFSPKSPDKAHLNLHINSLELGDSAVYFCASSQGGAGANVLTFGAGSRLTVL.

This clonotype was found a few times. The chain combines TRBV9 with TRBJ2-1, with D tentatively TRBD2 (5 bases). The CDR3 runs 16 residues. Trimming shortened V by 1 base and J by 5 bases, and 16 bases separated the two germline ends. The germline gives CDR1 SGDLS, CDR2 YYNGEE. DNA of the CDR3: TGTGCCAGCAGCGTAAGATGGCAGGAGACTAACAATGAGCAGTTCTTC. Protein: CASSVRWQETNNEQFF.

The CDR3 reads CASSIDWASGAYNEQFF. The CDR3 region has the DNA TGTGCCAGTAGTATAGATTGGGCTAGCGGAGCCTACAATGAGCAGTTCTTC. The J gene is TRBJ2-1, the V gene TRBV19, with 7 positions matching TRBD2. The ends lost 0 bases at V and 2 bases at J; junction bases unmatched: 7. Germline lookup yields CDR1 LNHDA and CDR2 SQIVND (reference sequence). The CDR3 runs 17 residues.

The rearrangement joins TRBV28 to TRBJ2-5, with TRBD1 matching 7 bases. The better agreement between TRBJ2-7 and the DNA end casts doubt on the J call. The CDR3 is 17 amino acids. Germline V gives CDR1 MDHEN, CDR2 SYDVKM. The CDR3: CASSLGRQGWEPYEQYF. The CDR3 bases are TGTGCCAGCAGTTTAGGCCGACAGGGATGGGAACCTTACGAGCAGTACTTC.

This chain joins TRBV29-1 and TRBJ2-1; the match to TRBD2 covers 7 bases. The junction had 12 bases not matched to a gene; V was cut back by 8 bases and J by 8 bases. Germline V gives CDR1 SQVTM, CDR2 ANQGSEA. The CDR3 totals 13 residues. The CDR3 loop is CSLTPTSADEQFF. The CDR3 DNA reads TGCAGCCTGACTCCCACTAGCGCGGATGAGCAGTTCTTC.

This clonotype was observed many times. The chain employs TRBV29-1 and TRBJ2-3, with 7 nucleotides matching TRBD2. Trimming cost V 5 bases and J 2 bases; bases outside gene matches: 13. This CDR3 spans 16 amino acids. The germline V gene encodes CDR1 SQVTM and CDR2 ANQGSEA. CDR3 bases: TGCAGCGTTCCATTCTCGCCTAGCGGCAACACAGATACGCAGTATTTT. Its protein is CSVPFSPSGNTDTQYF.

The V gene is TRBV12-3 or TRBV12-4, the J gene TRBJ1-1, with 8 bases aligning to TRBD1. This CDR3 region has 14 residues. After removal of 3 bases from V and 7 bases from J, the junction contained 7 bases not matched to a gene. CDR3 nucleotide sequence: TGTGCCAGCAGTTTCCATCGACAGGGGTGTGAAGCTTTCTTT. Translated: CASSFHRQGCEAFF.

This clonotype came up a few times. This CDR3 is CASSLPVGPSPEQYF. The CDR3 coding sequence is TGTGCCAGCAGCCTGCCGGTAGGACCTTCCCCGGAGCAGTACTTC. The J gene is TRBJ2-7, the V gene TRBV28; D gene unclear. Trimming stripped 6 bases from V and 7 bases from J, with 22 bases between. This CDR3 has 15 residues. Per germline, CDR1 MDHEN and CDR2 SYDVKM.

The J gene is TRBJ2-1, the V gene TRBV2; 9 nucleotides line up with TRBD2. The trim removed 3 bases at V and 9 bases at J, leaving 9 bases unmatched. The CDR3 extends over 15 amino acids. Germline CDR1 and CDR2: SNHLY and FYNNEI. This CDR3 is CASSEVAGAPGEQFF. The CDR3 DNA reads TGTGCCAGCAGTGAGGTAGCGGGAGCCCCCGGTGAGCAGTTCTTC.

The sample holds a few counts of this clonotype. The chain is built from TRBV7-9 and TRBJ2-7, with D uncertain. The CDR3 runs to 13 residues. Trimming left V 4 bases short and J 5 bases short, with 12 bases between. Germline CDR1 is SEHNR and CDR2 is FQNEAQ (reference sequence). CDR3 region: CASSSRGPDEQYF. CDR3 bases: TGTGCCAGCAGCTCCCGTGGCCCCGACGAGCAGTACTTC.

The V call is TRBV9, the J call TRBJ2-7, with a tentative D call TRBD1 (6 bases). The CDR3 has 14 residues. Trimming stripped 1 base from V and 0 bases from J, with 8 bases between. Germline assignment: CDR1 SGDLS and CDR2 YYNGEE. CDR3 sequence reads: CASSVQDSSYEQYF. The CDR3 DNA reads TGTGCCAGCAGCGTACAGGACAGCTCCTACGAGCAGTACTTC.

This clonotype has just a few counts. The chain employs TRBV2 and TRBJ2-3; no clear D. V gave up 1 base and J gave up 5 bases, with 1 base separating them. CDR3 length equals 11 residues. The germline gives CDR1 SNHLY, CDR2 FYNNEI. CDR3 sequence: CASSEVDTQYF. DNA of the CDR3: TGTGCCAGCAGTGAAGTAGATACGCAGTATTTT.

This clonotype was seen only once. The chain recombines TRBV7-9 with TRBJ2-3, with 7 bases aligning to TRBD1. The germline V gene encodes CDR1 SEHNR and CDR2 FQNEAQ (reference sequence). With 5 bases clipped from V and 2 bases from J, the junction kept 4 bases outside the gene matches. The CDR3 is 14 amino acids. CDR3 DNA: TGTGCCAGCAGCCCCAGGGGGATCACAGATACGCAGTATTTT. This encodes CASSPRGITDTQYF.

Regarding this clonotype: One junction end does not reproduce the germline sequence, and a read error may be involved. The chain employs TRBV10-3 and TRBJ2-4; D unclear. The last part of the DNA fits TRBJ2-7 better; the J call may be wrong. This CDR3 spans 12 amino acids. CDR1 and CDR2 (germline): ENHRY, SYGVKD. The DNA of the CDR3 is TGTGCCATCAGGGAGTTAGAATACGAGCAGTACTTC. Encoded protein: CAIRELEYEQYF.

The V and J genes are TRBV5-4 and TRBJ1-2; D unclear. With 5 bases removed from V and 8 bases from J, the gap between germline ends came to 13 bases. The CDR3 loop spans 12 amino acids. Germline V gene sequence: CDR1 SGHNT, CDR2 YYREEE (reference sequence). CDR3 DNA: TGTGCCAGCAGTTTAGCAGAACGCGGCTACACCTTC. Its protein product is CASSLAERGYTF. Full variable domain (missing parts from reference TRBV5-4 and TRBJ1-2): ETGVTQSPTHLIKTRGQQVTLRCSSQSGHNTVSWYQQALGQGPQFIFQYYREEENGRGNFPPRFSGLQFPNYSSELNVNALELDDSALYLCASSLAERGYTFGSGTRLTVV.

The chain combines TRBV27 with TRBJ2-5; 7 nucleotides line up with TRBD2. This CDR3 region has 15 residues. Germline assignment: CDR1 MNHEY and CDR2 SMNVEV (reference sequence). V shed 6 bases and J 4 bases; nucleotides not matched to a gene: 11. The CDR3 here is CASSRDTGGLETQYF. The CDR3 DNA is TGTGCCAGCAGCCGTGACACGGGGGGTCTAGAGACCCAGTACTTC.

The gene calls are TRBV20-1 and TRBJ2-5; no reliable D call. The DNA end is more similar to TRBJ2-7, so the J call may be wrong. Germline CDR1 and CDR2: DFQATT and SNEGSKA (reference sequence). CDR3 length: 11 residues. The chain's CDR3 is CSTSGLGEQYF. The DNA of the CDR3 is TGCAGTACCTCCGGGCTGGGCGAGCAGTACTTC.

This clonotype was counted only a few times. The chain recombines TRBV3-1 with TRBJ2-1; possible D gene TRBD2, 5 bases. The CDR3 contains 12 residues. Germline CDR1 reads LGHDT; CDR2 reads YNNKEL (reference sequence). The DNA of the CDR3 is TGTGTTAGCGAAAGCTCCTACAATGAGCAGTTCTTC. Encoded protein: CVSESSYNEQFF.

This clonotype showed up many times. The chain combines TRBV18 with TRBJ2-3; D perhaps matches TRBD1 (6 bases). The germline V and J ends were trimmed by 2 bases and 0 bases, with 9 bases remaining between them. Germline CDR1 reads KGHSH; CDR2 reads LQKENI. This CDR3 is built from 15 residues. CDR3 DNA: TGTGCCAGCTCACCAAGACAGGATAGCACAGATACGCAGTATTTT. Encoded protein: CASSPRQDSTDTQYF.

The chain combines TRBV5-1 with TRBJ2-1; 8 bases are a match to TRBD1. The germline V gene has CDR1 SGHRS and CDR2 YFSETQ. V trimming: 7 bases; J trimming: 5 bases; junction bases outside the gene matches: 8. The length of the CDR3 is 14 residues. Here the CDR3 DNA reads TGCGCCAGCGCGCAGGGACAGGAGAACAATGAGCAGTTCTTC. The encoded protein is CASAQGQENNEQFF.

This clonotype was recorded once. The rearrangement uses TRBV5-1 and TRBJ1-4, with a tentative D call TRBD1 (6 bases). CDR3 length: 15 residues. The V end lost 6 bases, the J end lost 5 bases, and 17 bases lay between the germline ends. Germline values: CDR1 SGHRS, CDR2 YFSETQ. The CDR3 loop reads CASTVAGQPNEKLFF. In DNA, the CDR3 is TGCGCCAGCACTGTCGCGGGACAACCGAATGAAAAACTGTTTTTT. The whole variable domain, filled in from reference TRBV5-1 and TRBJ1-4, reads KAGVTQTPRYLIKTRGQQVTLSCSPISGHRSVSWYQQTPGQGLQFLFEYFSETQRNKGNFPGRFSGRQFSNSRSEMNVSTLELGDSALYLCASTVAGQPNEKLFFGSGTQLSVL.

This chain links TRBV5-1 with TRBJ2-7, with D possibly being TRBD2 (5 bases). Between the trimmed V and J ends, which lost 0 bases and 1 base, there was a span of 11 bases. This CDR3 has 15 residues. Germline CDR1 is SGHRS and CDR2 is YFSETQ. CDR3: CASSLGDYSSYEQYF. CDR3 sequence (DNA): TGCGCCAGCAGCTTGGGTGACTATTCGTCCTACGAGCAGTACTTC.

Only a few counts were recorded for this clonotype. The chain joins TRBV9 to TRBJ2-7; 7 bases fit TRBD2. Losses at the gene ends were 0 bases for V and 1 base for J; bases not matched to a gene: 1. The CDR3 is made up of 14 amino acids. Germline V gene sequence: CDR1 SGDLS, CDR2 YYNGEE. CDR3 protein: CASSVDGGSYEQYF. The CDR3 DNA sequence: TGTGCCAGCAGCGTAGACGGGGGGTCCTACGAGCAGTACTTC.